This T cell receptor (beta chain) appears in the sequencing data of a study of human T cells and chemical hapten exposure. At the level of the study: Sensitization used 2% DPC on approximately 2 cm by approximately 2 cm upper inner arm skin. Doses of diphenylcyclopropenone went to the patients' scalps weekly throughout the approximately 26-week study. Variability of per-sample TCR yields stemmed mainly from small differences in pooled library volume. Study-level findings and limits: Expanded TCRs made up significantly more big CDR3 similarity clusters than controls did.

CDR3 length equals 12 residues. The germline V gene encodes CDR1 MNHNY and CDR2 SVGAGI (reference sequence). Trimming cost V 6 bases and J 4 bases, with 10 bases left between them. Indicated treatment: therapeutic diphenylcyclopropenone sensitization with weekly scalp DPC. A word on this clonotype: What it binds is not known.

Single cDNA molecules in the library carried unique molecular identifiers attached during preparation. TCRdb reprocessed the reads with MiXCR, giving one entry per CDR3 protein. The sample records 4,800 or so distinct CDR3 sequences, around 50% being singletons. The chain recombines TRBV6-6 with TRBJ2-7, with D unclear. The sequencing here drew on whole blood, taken before DPC sensitization or 2, 6, or about 24 weeks after (not recorded which). This sequence was found in an adult with alopecia areata. Some clones in this sample may be carry-over from other donors' samples. This table probably holds off-target reads from a library built for another chain. This CDR3 reads CASSRLVYEQYF. CDR3 DNA sequence: TGTGCCAGCAGCAGACTCGTATACGAGCAGTACTTC.